The rows below give T cell receptor beta chains drawn from one sample of a study of blood T cell repertoires in COVID-19. Sequenced by immunoSEQ multiplex PCR; TCRdb stores in-frame clones only, minus some. The sample includes about 430,000 clones, more than 70% of them seen just once. The sample taken for sequencing was PBMCs or T cells enriched from blood (not recorded which). Receptors were obtained from a woman under 30 who had been exposed to COVID-19. The CDR3 runs from the conserved cysteine through the conserved F or W. D genes are given only for firm matches. Where a row states a size, it is once, few, many or the class of an expanded clone; other rows omit it.

j_call: TRBJ2-1; d_call: TRBD2; clone_size: -; v_call: TRBV19; cdr3_aa: CASSIAAGALYEQFF; cdr3_nt: TGTGCCAGTAGTATCGCAGCGGGAGCTTTATATGAGCAGTTCTTC
j_call: TRBJ2-3; d_call: -; clone_size: -; v_call: TRBV5-4; cdr3_aa: CASSLEIQRSTDTQYF; cdr3_nt: TGTGCCAGCAGCTTGGAAATACAGCGGAGCACAGATACGCAGTATTTT
j_call: TRBJ1-2; d_call: TRBD1; clone_size: -; v_call: TRBV7-2; cdr3_aa: CASSLEGARGYTF; cdr3_nt: TGTGCCAGCAGCTTAGAGGGGGCTCGGGGCTACACCTTC
j_call: TRBJ2-1; d_call: -; clone_size: -; v_call: TRBV27; cdr3_aa: CAIGRVGSYNEQFF; cdr3_nt: TGTGCCATCGGGCGGGTCGGCTCCTACAATGAGCAGTTCTTC
j_call: TRBJ2-7; d_call: -; clone_size: -; v_call: TRBV30; cdr3_aa: CAWGRDNYEQYF; cdr3_nt: TGTGCCTGGGGCCGGGACAACTACGAGCAGTACTTC
j_call: TRBJ2-1; d_call: TRBD1; clone_size: -; v_call: TRBV6-5; cdr3_aa: CASSARDRGSEQFF; cdr3_nt: TGTGCCAGCAGCGCCCGGGACAGGGGAAGTGAGCAGTTCTTC
j_call: TRBJ2-1; d_call: TRBD2; clone_size: -; v_call: TRBV4-1; cdr3_aa: CASSPLAGEGEQFF; cdr3_nt: TGCGCCAGCAGCCCACTAGCGGGAGAGGGTGAGCAGTTCTTC
j_call: TRBJ2-2; d_call: TRBD1; clone_size: -; v_call: TRBV4-3; cdr3_aa: CASSQESRQGGNTGELFF; cdr3_nt: TGCGCCAGCAGCCAAGAATCCCGACAGGGCGGGAACACCGGGGAGCTGTTTTTT
j_call: TRBJ2-2; d_call: TRBD1; clone_size: -; v_call: TRBV10-3; cdr3_aa: CAISESGTGDNTGELFF; cdr3_nt: TGTGCCATCAGTGAGTCGGGGACAGGGGACAACACCGGGGAGCTGTTTTTT
j_call: TRBJ2-4; d_call: -; clone_size: -; v_call: TRBV7-2; cdr3_aa: CASVIRGEDIQYF; cdr3_nt: TGTGCCAGCGTCATAAGAGGGGAGGACATTCAGTACTTC
j_call: TRBJ2-7; d_call: -; clone_size: -; v_call: TRBV7-8; cdr3_aa: CASSLESGTYEQYF; cdr3_nt: TGTGCCAGCAGCTTAGAAAGCGGAACCTACGAGCAGTACTTC
j_call: TRBJ1-1; d_call: -; clone_size: -; v_call: TRBV4-2; cdr3_aa: CASSVGVENTEAFF; cdr3_nt: TGTGCCAGCAGCGTAGGGGTGGAGAACACTGAAGCTTTCTTT
j_call: TRBJ1-1; d_call: -; clone_size: -; v_call: TRBV18; cdr3_aa: CASSFATGMNTEAFF; cdr3_nt: TGTGCCAGCTCATTCGCTACAGGGATGAACACTGAAGCTTTCTTT
j_call: TRBJ2-5; d_call: TRBD1; clone_size: -; v_call: TRBV11-2; cdr3_aa: CASSWTGDGETQYF; cdr3_nt: TGTGCCAGCAGCTGGACAGGGGATGGAGAGACCCAGTACTTC
j_call: TRBJ2-7; d_call: -; clone_size: -; v_call: TRBV7-9; cdr3_aa: CASSPGGEQYF; cdr3_nt: TGTGCCAGCAGCCCAGGAGGGGAGCAGTACTTC
j_call: TRBJ2-1; d_call: -; clone_size: -; v_call: TRBV10-1; cdr3_aa: CASSERQGGNEQFF; cdr3_nt: TGCGCCAGCAGTGAGAGGCAGGGCGGCAATGAGCAGTTCTTC
j_call: TRBJ2-7; d_call: -; clone_size: -; v_call: TRBV2; cdr3_aa: CASIPTLEVSYEQYF; cdr3_nt: TGTGCCAGCATCCCGACTCTGGAGGTTTCCTACGAGCAGTACTTC
j_call: TRBJ1-2; d_call: -; clone_size: -; v_call: TRBV30; cdr3_aa: CAWEGLSRGYTF; cdr3_nt: TGTGCCTGGGAAGGACTCTCCCGGGGCTACACCTTC
j_call: TRBJ1-2; d_call: TRBD1; clone_size: -; v_call: TRBV6-5; cdr3_aa: CASSRGQGISYGYTF; cdr3_nt: TGTGCCAGCAGTAGAGGACAGGGAATATCCTATGGCTACACCTTC
j_call: TRBJ1-6; d_call: TRBD1; clone_size: many; v_call: TRBV14; cdr3_aa: CASSRRDSNSPLHF; cdr3_nt: TGTGCCAGCAGTCGCCGGGACAGTAATTCACCCCTCCACTTT
j_call: TRBJ1-1; d_call: -; clone_size: -; v_call: TRBV12-3/TRBV12-4; cdr3_aa: CASKTGLRTEAFF; cdr3_nt: TGTGCCAGCAAGACAGGACTCCGGACTGAAGCTTTCTTT
j_call: TRBJ2-7; d_call: TRBD2; clone_size: -; v_call: TRBV4-1; cdr3_aa: CASSQGLAGREQYF; cdr3_nt: TGCGCCAGCAGCCAAGGGCTAGCGGGTCGAGAGCAGTACTTC
j_call: TRBJ2-2; d_call: TRBD2; clone_size: -; v_call: TRBV18; cdr3_aa: CASSPSDRGLANTGELFF; cdr3_nt: TGTGCCAGCTCACCATCGGACCGAGGACTAGCGAACACCGGGGAGCTGTTTTTT
j_call: TRBJ1-6; d_call: TRBD1; clone_size: -; v_call: TRBV28; cdr3_aa: CASSPIGQGSSPLHF; cdr3_nt: TGTGCCAGCAGTCCGATCGGACAGGGGTCCTCACCCCTCCACTTT